This TCR beta chain appears in the sequencing data of a study of blood T cell repertoires in COVID-19. Across the whole study: Spain, Italy and the United States supplied samples that represented acute and convalescent COVID-19. PBMCs, B-cell-depleted T cells, or T cells were the source of the cDNA or gDNA that made up the material.

This CDR3 is 17 amino acids long. Study processing details: Estimated nucleated cell counts came from reference gene primer amplification. Sequencing was performed with immunoSEQ multiplex PCR; in TCRdb, only in-frame clones are kept and a portion is missing. That table supplies the V and J calls and clone size; D and trimming were determined from the DNA. Of around 150,000 clones in the sample, nearly 80% were seen once. Sequencing input: peripheral blood. This TCR was sampled from a woman of 80 years or more with acute or convalescent COVID-19. The chain couples TRBV21-1 to TRBJ2-7; the table's D call TRBD2 went unverified against the DNA. TRBV21-1 is marked as a pseudogene. CDR3 in DNA: TGTGCCAGCAGCAGCCCTGGAAGGGCTAGCGGGGGCCACGAGCAGTACTTC. Its protein product is CASSSPGRASGGHEQYF.